This T cell receptor beta chain originates from a study of blood T cell repertoires in COVID-19. Study background: The United States, Italy and Spain supplied acute and convalescent COVID-19 samples. T cells, B-cell-depleted T cells, or PBMCs supplied cDNA or gDNA.

This CDR3 comprises 10 residues. V lost 6 bases and J 12 bases, leaving 9 bases between the germline ends. How the authors handled the data: Reference gene primer amplification in the assay estimated nucleated cell counts. Libraries were prepared by immunoSEQ multiplex PCR; TCRdb keeps only in-frame clonotypes and omits some of them. V and J calls and clone size are as listed in that table; D and trimming were resolved from the DNA. The sample records about 110,000 clones, around 74% being singletons. This TCR was recovered from a woman between 65 and 79 years old with acute or convalescent COVID-19. The rearrangement joins TRBV12-3 or TRBV12-4 to TRBJ2-1; TRBD1 is a possible D gene (6 bases). Material for sequencing was peripheral blood. The CDR3 is CASRGAAQFF. Here the CDR3 DNA reads TGTGCCAGCAGGGGGGCCGCGCAGTTCTTC.